The table lists the clone carrying this T cell receptor (beta chain) with a few counts. Its target is not known. These data are taken from a study of CD8 T cells in ankylosing spondylitis. Study-wide results and limits: Reportedly, matched ankylosing spondylitis synovial fluid was significantly enriched for disease-linked clones. Previously reported in reactive arthritis synovial fluid and blood were some of the motif variants. Disease-linked clones, CD8+, were relatively rare in peripheral blood. A motif in TCR beta, a set of eight highly homologous variants, appeared characteristic of ankylosing spondylitis blood.

CDR1 is SGHRS, CDR2 YFSETQ, per germline. The CDR3 extends over 16 amino acids. J was trimmed by 5 bases and V by 6 bases; bases with no gene match: 9. Quantitative 5'-RACE with molecular barcodes produced the TCR beta libraries. One entry per CDR3 protein, called by TCRdb with MiXCR from the 5' RACE reads. In the table there are over 600,000 distinct CDR3 sequences, around a fifth of which are singletons. Sequencing was done on a sample of blood, either unsorted or a sorted T cell fraction (not recorded which). This receptor was obtained from a male donor with ankylosing spondylitis. V and J are TRBV5-1 and TRBJ2-1, with 12 bases matching TRBD2. The CDR3 protein is CASTLLGLAGNNEQFF. In DNA form, the CDR3 reads TGCGCCAGCACCCTCCTAGGACTAGCGGGGAACAATGAGCAGTTCTTC.